This T cell receptor beta chain appears in the sequencing data of a study of CD8+ T cells in alopecia areata. Extracted RNA was reverse transcribed into cDNA, the sequencing template. TCRdb's copy holds only in-frame clones and misses some; the assay was immunoSEQ multiplex PCR. Found here are about 150,000 clones, less than 70% of them singletons; the top ten hold approximately 15%. Sample treatment: oral pan-JAK inhibitor, 5-10 mg twice daily. This clone was recorded a few times. V lost 0 bases to trimming and J lost 5 bases; unmatched junction nucleotides: 10. CDR1 and CDR2 (germline): LNHNV, YYDKDF (reference sequence). The CDR3 has 17 amino acids.

The sequence derives from a human donor with alopecia areata. The chain couples TRBV15 to TRBJ2-5; the match to TRBD1 covers 9 bases. The sequencing used CD8+ T cells sorted from blood, collected at week 4, from a patient treated with tofacitinib. The CDR3 loop is CATSRDLVRTGVETQYF. The DNA for the CDR3 is TGTGCCACCAGCAGAGATTTAGTCCGGACAGGGGTGGAGACCCAGTACTTC.